This T cell receptor (beta chain) was recovered during a study of blood T cell repertoires in COVID-19. Study in general: PBMCs, B-cell-depleted T cells, or T cells provided the cDNA or gDNA that made up the material.

Original data processing: Estimates of nucleated cell counts were drawn from the amplification of reference gene primers. TCRdb keeps only in-frame clones here, not all; method: immunoSEQ multiplex PCR. D and trimming come from the DNA, and the V and J calls and clone size come from that table. The table lists about 62,000 clones, 70% to 90% of them singletons. CDR1 is MNHEY, CDR2 SVGAGI, per germline. The germline V and J ends were trimmed by 4 bases and 4 bases, with 10 bases remaining between them. This CDR3 comprises 14 residues. This receptor was obtained from a woman aged 55-69 years with acute or convalescent COVID-19. The rearrangement joins TRBV6-5 to TRBJ2-2; D is unclear. Input material: peripheral blood. The CDR3 sequence is CASSSRGATGELFF. The DNA for the CDR3 is TGTGCCAGCAGTTCCCGCGGTGCCACCGGGGAGCTGTTTTTT.